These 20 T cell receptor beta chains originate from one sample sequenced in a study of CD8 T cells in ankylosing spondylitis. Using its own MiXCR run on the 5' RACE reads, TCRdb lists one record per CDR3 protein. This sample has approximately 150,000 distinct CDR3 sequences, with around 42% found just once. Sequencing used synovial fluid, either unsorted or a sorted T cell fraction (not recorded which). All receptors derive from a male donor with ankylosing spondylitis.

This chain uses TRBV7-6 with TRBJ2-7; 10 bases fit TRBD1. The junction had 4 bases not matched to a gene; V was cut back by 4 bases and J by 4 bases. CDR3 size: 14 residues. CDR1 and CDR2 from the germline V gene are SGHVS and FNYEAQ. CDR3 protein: CASSSGQGEYEQYF. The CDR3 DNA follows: TGTGCCAGCAGCTCCGGACAGGGGGAATACGAGCAGTACTTC.

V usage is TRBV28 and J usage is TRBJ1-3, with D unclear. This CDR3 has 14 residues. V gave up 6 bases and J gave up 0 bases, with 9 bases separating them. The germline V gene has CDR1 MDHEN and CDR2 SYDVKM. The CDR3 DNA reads TGTGCCAGCAGGCGAGGATCCTCTGGAAACACCATATATTTT. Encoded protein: CASRRGSSGNTIYF.

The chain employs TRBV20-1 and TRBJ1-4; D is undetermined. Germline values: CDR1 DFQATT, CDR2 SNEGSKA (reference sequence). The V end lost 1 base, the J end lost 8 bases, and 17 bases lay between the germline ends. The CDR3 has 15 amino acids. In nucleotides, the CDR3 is TGCAGTGCTAGAGTTGGCAGGCTACTTCGAGAAAAACTGTTTTTT. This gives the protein CSARVGRLLREKLFF.

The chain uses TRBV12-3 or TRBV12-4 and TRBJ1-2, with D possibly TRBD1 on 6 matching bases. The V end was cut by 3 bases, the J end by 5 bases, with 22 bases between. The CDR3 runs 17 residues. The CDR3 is CASSFGSMDSLWYGYTF. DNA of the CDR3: TGTGCCAGCAGTTTCGGCTCGATGGACAGTTTGTGGTATGGCTACACCTTC.

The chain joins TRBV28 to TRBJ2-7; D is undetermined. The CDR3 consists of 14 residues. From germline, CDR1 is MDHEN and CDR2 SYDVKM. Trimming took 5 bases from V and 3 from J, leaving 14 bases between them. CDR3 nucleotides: TGTGCCAGCAGTCGCCCCCCAGGATTCTACGAGCAGTACTTC. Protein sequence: CASSRPPGFYEQYF.

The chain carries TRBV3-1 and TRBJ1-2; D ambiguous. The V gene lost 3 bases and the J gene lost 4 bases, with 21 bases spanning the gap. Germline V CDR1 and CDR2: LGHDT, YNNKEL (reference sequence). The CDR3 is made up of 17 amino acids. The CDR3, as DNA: TGTGCCAGCAGCCATAGCCCTATCGGTTATAGGGTCTATGGCTACACCTTC. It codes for CASSHSPIGYRVYGYTF.

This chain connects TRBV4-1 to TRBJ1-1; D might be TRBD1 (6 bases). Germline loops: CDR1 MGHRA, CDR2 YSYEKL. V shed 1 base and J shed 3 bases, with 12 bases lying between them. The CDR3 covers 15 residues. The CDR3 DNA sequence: TGCGCCAGCAGCCAAGCTCCGGGGGCCGACACTGAAGCTTTCTTT. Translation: CASSQAPGADTEAFF.

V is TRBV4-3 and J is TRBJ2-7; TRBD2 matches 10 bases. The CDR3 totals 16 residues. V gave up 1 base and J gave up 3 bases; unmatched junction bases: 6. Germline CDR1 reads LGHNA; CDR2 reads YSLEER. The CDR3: CASSQASGSPIYEQYF. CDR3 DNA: TGCGCCAGCAGCCAAGCTAGCGGGAGCCCCATCTACGAGCAGTACTTC.

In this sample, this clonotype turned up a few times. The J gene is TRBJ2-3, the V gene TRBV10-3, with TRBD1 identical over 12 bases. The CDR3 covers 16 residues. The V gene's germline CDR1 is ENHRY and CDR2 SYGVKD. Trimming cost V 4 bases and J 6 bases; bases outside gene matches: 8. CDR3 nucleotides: TGTGCCATCAGTGGACTCCGGGACAGGGGGCGTGATACGCAGTATTTT. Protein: CAISGLRDRGRDTQYF.

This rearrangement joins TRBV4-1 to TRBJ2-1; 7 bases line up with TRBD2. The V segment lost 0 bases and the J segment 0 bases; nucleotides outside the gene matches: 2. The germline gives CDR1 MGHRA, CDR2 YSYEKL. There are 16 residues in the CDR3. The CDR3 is CASSQDLAASYNEQFF. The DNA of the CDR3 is TGCGCCAGCAGCCAAGATCTAGCGGCCTCCTACAATGAGCAGTTCTTC.

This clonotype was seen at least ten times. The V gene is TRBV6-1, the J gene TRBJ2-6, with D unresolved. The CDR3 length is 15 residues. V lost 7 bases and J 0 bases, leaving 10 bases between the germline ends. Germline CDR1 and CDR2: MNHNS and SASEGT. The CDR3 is CASNDRLSGANVLTF. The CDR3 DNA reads TGTGCCAGCAATGACCGTCTCTCTGGGGCCAACGTCCTGACTTTC.

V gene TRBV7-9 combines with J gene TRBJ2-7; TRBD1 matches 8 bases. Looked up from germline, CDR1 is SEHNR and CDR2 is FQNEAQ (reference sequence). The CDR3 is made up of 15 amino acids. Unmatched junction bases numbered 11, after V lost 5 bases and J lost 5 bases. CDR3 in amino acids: CASSLPWTGRNEQYF. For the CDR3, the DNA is TGTGCCAGCAGCCTGCCCTGGACAGGGCGGAACGAGCAGTACTTC.

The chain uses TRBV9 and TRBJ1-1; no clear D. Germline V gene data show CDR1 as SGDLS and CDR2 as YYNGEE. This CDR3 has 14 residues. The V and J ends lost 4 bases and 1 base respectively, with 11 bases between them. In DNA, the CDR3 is TGTGCCAGCAGCCCCCGGAGCCAGAACACTGAAGCTTTCTTT. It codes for CASSPRSQNTEAFF.

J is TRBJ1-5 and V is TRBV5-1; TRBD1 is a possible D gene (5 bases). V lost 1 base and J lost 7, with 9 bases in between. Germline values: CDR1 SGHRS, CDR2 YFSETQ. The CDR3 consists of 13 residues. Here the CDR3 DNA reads TGCGCCAGCAGCTTGAGAGGGGCCCAGCCCCAGCATTTT. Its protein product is CASSLRGAQPQHF.

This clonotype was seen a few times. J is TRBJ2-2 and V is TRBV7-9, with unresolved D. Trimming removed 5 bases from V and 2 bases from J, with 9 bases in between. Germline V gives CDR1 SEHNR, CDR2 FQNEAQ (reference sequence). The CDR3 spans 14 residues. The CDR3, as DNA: TGTGCCAGCAGCCCTCGGACCAACACCGGGGAGCTGTTTTTT. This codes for CASSPRTNTGELFF.

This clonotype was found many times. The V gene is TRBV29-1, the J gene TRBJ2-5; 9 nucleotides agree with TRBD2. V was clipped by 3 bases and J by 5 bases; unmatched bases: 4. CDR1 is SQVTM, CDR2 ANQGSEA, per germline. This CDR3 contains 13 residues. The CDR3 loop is CSVEVLAGETQYF. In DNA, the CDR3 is TGCAGCGTTGAGGTCCTAGCGGGGGAGACCCAGTACTTC.

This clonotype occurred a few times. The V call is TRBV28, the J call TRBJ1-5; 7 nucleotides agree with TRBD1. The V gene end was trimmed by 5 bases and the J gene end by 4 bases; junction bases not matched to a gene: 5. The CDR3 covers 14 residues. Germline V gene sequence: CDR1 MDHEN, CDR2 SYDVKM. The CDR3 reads CASSDREGNQPQHF. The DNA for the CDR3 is TGTGCCAGCAGTGACAGGGAGGGGAATCAGCCCCAGCATTTT.

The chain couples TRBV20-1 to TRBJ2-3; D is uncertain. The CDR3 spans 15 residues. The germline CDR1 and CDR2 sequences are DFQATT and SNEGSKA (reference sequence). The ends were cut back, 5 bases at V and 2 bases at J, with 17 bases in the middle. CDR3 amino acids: CSASTRRYHTDTQYF. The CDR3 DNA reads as TGCAGTGCTTCAACTCGACGGTATCACACAGATACGCAGTATTTT.

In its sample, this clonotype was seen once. The CDR3: CASSYWAGYEQYF. The CDR3 region has the DNA TGTGCCAGCAGTTACTGGGCAGGCTACGAGCAGTACTTC. This chain links TRBV6-2 or TRBV6-3 with TRBJ2-7; D uncertain. V was trimmed by 1 base and J by 3 bases, leaving 7 bases between them. From germline, CDR1 is MNHEY and CDR2 SVGEGT. The CDR3 length is 13 residues.

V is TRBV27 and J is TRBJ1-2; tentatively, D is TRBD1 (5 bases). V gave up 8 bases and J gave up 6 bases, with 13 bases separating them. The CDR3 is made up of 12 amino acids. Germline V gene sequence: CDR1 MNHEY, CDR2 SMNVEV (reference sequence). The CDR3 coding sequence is TGTGCCAGCTACAGGCACCGGGATGGCTACACCTTC. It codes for CASYRHRDGYTF.